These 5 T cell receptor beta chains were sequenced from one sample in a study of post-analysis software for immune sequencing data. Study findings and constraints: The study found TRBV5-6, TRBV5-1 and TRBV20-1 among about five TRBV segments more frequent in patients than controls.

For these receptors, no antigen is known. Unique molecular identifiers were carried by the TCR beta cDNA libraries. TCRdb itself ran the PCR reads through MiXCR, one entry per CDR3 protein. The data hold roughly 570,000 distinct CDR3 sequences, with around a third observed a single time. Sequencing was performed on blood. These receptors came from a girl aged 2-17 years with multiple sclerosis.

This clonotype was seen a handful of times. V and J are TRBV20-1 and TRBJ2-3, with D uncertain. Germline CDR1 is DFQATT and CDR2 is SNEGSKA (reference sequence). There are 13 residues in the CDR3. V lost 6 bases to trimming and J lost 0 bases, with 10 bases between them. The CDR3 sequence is CSAFAFSTDTQYF. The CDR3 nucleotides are TGCAGTGCCTTCGCTTTTAGCACAGATACGCAGTATTTT.

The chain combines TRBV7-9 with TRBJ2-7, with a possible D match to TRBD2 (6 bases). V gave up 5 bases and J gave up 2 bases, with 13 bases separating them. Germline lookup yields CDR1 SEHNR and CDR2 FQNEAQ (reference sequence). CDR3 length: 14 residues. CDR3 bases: TGTGCCAGCAGCCCGGAGGGGATCCCCTACGAGCAGTACTTC. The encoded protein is CASSPEGIPYEQYF.

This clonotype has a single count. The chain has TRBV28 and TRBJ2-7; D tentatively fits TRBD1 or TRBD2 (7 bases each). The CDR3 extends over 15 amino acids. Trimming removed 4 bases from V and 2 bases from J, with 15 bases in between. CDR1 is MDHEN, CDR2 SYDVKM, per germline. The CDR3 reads CASSSGGQTPYEQYF. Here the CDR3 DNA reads TGTGCCAGCAGTTCGGGGGGACAGACCCCCTACGAGCAGTACTTC.

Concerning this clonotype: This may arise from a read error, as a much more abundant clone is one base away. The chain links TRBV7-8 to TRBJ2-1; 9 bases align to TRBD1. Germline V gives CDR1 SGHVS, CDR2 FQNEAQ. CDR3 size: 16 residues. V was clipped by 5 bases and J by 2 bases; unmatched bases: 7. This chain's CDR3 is CASSGGTGGTYNEQFF. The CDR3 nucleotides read TGTGCCAGCAGCGGGGGAACAGGGGGCACCTACAATGAGCAGTTCTTC.

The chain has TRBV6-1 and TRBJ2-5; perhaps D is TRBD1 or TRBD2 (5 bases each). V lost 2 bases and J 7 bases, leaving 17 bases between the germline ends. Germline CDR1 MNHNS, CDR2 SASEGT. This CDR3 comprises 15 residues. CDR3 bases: TGTGCCAGCAGTGAAATGACGGCCAGAGGGGCGACCCAGTACTTC. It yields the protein CASSEMTARGATQYF.